This TCR beta chain derives from a study of OX40 agonist ivuxolimab in advanced cancers. Repertoires were generated with immunoSEQ multiplex PCR, while TCRdb's copy carries only in-frame clones and drops some. The sample records 5,000 or so clones, about 70% being singletons. Germline V gene lookup returns CDR1 SEHNR and CDR2 FQNEAQ (reference sequence). V shed 5 bases, J shed 0 bases, and the junction held 4 bases outside the gene matches. This CDR3 has 14 residues. This clone has just one count. This TCR was recovered from an adult with an advanced solid tumor such as melanoma, head and neck, liver or kidney cancer. This sequence joins TRBV7-9 and TRBJ2-7, with TRBD1 matching 7 bases. Sequenced material: CD4+ or CD8+ T cells sorted from blood, taken in a trial of the OX40 agonist ivuxolimab. The CDR3 coding sequence is TGTGCCAGCAGCGACCGGGACAGCTCCTACGAGCAGTACTTC. Protein sequence: CASSDRDSSYEQYF. The full variable domain, completed using reference TRBV7-9 and TRBJ2-7, is DTGVSQNPRHKITKRGQNVTFRCDPISEHNRLYWYRQTLGQGPEFLTYFQNEAQLEKSRLLSDRFSAERPKGSFSTLEIQRTEQGDSAMYLCASSDRDSSYEQYFGPGTRLTVT.